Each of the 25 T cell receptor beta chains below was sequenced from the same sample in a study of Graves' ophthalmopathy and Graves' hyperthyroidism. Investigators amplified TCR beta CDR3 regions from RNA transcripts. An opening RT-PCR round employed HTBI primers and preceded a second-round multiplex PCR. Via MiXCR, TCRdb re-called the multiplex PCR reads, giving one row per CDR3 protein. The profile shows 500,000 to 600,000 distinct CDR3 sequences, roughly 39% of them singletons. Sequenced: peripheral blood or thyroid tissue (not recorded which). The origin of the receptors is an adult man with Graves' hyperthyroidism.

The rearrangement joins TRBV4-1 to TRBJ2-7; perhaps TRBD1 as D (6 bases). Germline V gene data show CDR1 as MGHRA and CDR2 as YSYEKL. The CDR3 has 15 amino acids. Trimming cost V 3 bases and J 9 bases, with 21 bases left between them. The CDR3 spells CASSHLEGVGPGQYF. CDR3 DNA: TGCGCCAGCAGCCATCTTGAGGGGGTAGGGCCCGGGCAGTACTTC.

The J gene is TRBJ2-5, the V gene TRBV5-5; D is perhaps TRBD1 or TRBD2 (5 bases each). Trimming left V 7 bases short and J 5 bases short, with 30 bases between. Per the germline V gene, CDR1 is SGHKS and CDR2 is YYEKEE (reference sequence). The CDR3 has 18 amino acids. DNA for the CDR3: TGTGCCAGCGGAACCGGGACCCCCCCTGGGTTGCGCAGGGAGACCCAGTACTTC. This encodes CASGTGTPPGLRRETQYF.

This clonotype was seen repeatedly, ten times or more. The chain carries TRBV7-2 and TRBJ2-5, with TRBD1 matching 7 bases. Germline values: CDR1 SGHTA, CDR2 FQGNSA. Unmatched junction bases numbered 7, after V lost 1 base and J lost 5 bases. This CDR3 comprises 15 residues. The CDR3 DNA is TGTGCCAGCAGCTTAGGATCTGCACAGGGGGAGACCCAGTACTTC. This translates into CASSLGSAQGETQYF.

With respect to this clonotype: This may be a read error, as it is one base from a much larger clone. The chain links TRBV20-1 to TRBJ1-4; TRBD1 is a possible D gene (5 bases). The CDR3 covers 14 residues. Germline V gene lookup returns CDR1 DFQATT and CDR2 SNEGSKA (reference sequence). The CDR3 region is CSARGGATNEKLVF. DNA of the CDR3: TGCAGTGCTAGGGGGGGTGCAACTAATGAAAAACTGGTTTTT.

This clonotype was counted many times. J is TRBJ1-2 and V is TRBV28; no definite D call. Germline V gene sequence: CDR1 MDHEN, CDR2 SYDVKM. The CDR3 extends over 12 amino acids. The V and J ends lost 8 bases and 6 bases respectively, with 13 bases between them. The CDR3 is CASASSLHGYTF. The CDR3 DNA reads TGTGCCAGCGCTTCTAGCTTGCATGGCTACACCTTC.

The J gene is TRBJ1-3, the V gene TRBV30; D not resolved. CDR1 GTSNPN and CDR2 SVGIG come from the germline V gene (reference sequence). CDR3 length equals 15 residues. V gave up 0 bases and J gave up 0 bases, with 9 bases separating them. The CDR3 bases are TGTGCCTGGAGTGTGGGAGTAAGCTCTGGAAACACCATATATTTT. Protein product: CAWSVGVSSGNTIYF.

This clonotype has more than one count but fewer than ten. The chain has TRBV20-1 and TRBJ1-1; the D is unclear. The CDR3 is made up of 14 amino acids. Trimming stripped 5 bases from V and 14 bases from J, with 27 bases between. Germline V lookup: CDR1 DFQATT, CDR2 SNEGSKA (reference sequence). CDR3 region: CSAGLAGGWNEQFF. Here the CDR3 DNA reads TGCAGTGCTGGACTAGCGGGAGGGTGGAATGAGCAGTTCTTT.

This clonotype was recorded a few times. CDR3 in amino acids: CASSLMGQGWETQYF. Here the CDR3 DNA reads TGTGCCAGCAGTTTAATGGGACAGGGATGGGAGACCCAGTACTTC. The V gene is TRBV28, the J gene TRBJ2-5; 9 nucleotides line up with TRBD1. With V trimmed by 2 bases and J by 5 bases, 6 bases remained unmatched. Germline lookup yields CDR1 MDHEN and CDR2 SYDVKM. The CDR3 has 15 amino acids.

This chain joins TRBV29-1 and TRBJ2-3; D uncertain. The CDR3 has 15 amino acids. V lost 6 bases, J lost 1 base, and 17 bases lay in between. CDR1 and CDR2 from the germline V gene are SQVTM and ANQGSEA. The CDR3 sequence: CSVGFGSPGTDTQYF. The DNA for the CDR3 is TGCAGCGTGGGATTTGGGTCCCCGGGCACAGATACGCAGTATTTT.

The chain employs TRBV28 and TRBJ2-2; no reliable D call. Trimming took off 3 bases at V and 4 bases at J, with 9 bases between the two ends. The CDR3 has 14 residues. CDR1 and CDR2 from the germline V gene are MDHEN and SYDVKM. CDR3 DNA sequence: TGTGCCAGCAGTTTGGCCTACGCCACCGGGGAGCTGTTTTTT. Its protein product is CASSLAYATGELFF.

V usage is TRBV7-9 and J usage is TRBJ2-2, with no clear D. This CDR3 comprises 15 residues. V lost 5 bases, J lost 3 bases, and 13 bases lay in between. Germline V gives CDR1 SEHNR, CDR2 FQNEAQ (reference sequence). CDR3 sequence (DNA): TGTGCCAGCAGCCCCGGCTCCGGGCACACCGGGGAGCTGTTTTTT. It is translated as CASSPGSGHTGELFF.

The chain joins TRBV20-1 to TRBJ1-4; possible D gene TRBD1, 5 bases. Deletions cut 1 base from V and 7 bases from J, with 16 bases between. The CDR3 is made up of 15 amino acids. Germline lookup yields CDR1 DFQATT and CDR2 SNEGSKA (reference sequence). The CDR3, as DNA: TGCAGTGCTAGAGTCGGTGGGGGGGTCGGTGAAAAACTGTTTTTT. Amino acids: CSARVGGGVGEKLFF.

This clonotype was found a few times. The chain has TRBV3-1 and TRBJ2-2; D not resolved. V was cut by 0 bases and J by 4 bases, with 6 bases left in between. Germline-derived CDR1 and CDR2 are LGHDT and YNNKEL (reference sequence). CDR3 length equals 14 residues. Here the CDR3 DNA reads TGTGCCAGCAGCCAAGAGGGCGGCACCGGGGAGCTGTTTTTT. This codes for CASSQEGGTGELFF.

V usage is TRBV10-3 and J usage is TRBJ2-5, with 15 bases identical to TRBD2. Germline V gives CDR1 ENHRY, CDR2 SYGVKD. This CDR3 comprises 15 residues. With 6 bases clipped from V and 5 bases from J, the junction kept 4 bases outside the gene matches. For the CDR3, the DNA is TGTGCCATCAGCCCCGGGACTAGCGGGAGGGAGACCCAGTACTTC. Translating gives CAISPGTSGRETQYF.

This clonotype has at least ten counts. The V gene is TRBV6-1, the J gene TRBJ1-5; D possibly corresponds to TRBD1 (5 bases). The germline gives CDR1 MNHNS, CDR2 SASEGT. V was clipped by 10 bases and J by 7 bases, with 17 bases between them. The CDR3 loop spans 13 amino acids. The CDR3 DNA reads TGTGCCATCGCCTGGGGCGGAGGACAGCCCCAGCATTTT. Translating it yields CAIAWGGGQPQHF.

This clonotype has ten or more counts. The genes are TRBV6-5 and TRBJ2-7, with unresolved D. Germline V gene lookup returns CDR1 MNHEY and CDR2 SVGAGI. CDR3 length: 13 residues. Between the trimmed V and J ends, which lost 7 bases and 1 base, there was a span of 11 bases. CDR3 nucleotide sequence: TGTGCCAGCATCGGGCAAAGGTCCTACGAGCAGTACTTC. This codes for CASIGQRSYEQYF.

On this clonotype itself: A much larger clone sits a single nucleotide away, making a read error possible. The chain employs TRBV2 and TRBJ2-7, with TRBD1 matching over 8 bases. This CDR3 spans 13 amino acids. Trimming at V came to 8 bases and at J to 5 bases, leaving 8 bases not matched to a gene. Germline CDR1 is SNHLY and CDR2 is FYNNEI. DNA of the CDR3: TGTGCCAGCCGACAGGGGTGGCGGGACGAGCAGTACTTC. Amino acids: CASRQGWRDEQYF.

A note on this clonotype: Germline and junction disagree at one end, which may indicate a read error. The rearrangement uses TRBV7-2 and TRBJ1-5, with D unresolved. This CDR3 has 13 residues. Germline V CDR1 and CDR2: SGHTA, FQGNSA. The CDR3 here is CASSLGYNEPQHF. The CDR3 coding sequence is TGTGCCAGCAGCTTAGGTTACAATGAGCCCCAGCATTTT.

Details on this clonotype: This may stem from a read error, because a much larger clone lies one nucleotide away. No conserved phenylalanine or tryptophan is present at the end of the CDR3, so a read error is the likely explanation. CDR3: CASSSDRGVGETQYI. DNA for the CDR3: TGTGCCAGCAGCTCAGACAGGGGCGTAGGGGAGACCCAGTACATC. The chain combines TRBV7-8 with TRBJ2-5; TRBD1 aligns across 8 bases. The CDR3 contains 15 residues. The germline CDR1 and CDR2 sequences are SGHVS and FQNEAQ. Germline trimming cut 4 bases from V and 5 bases from J; bases unmatched to any gene: 9.

CDR3 region: CASLLAGGPDTGELFF. The CDR3 region has the DNA TGTGCCAGCCTACTAGCGGGGGGGCCGGACACCGGGGAGCTGTTTTTT. The gene calls are TRBV19 and TRBJ2-2; 13 positions match TRBD2. Looked up from germline, CDR1 is LNHDA and CDR2 is SQIVND (reference sequence). This CDR3 region has 16 residues. The J segment lost 3 bases and the V segment lost 9 bases, leaving 7 bases of the junction unmatched.

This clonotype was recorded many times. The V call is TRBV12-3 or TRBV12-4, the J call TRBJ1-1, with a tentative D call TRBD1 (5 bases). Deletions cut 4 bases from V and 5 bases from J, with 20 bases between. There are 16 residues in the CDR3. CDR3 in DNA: TGTGCCAGCAGTTCCCGCGCCGGTGGGGCGGATACTGAAGCTTTCTTT. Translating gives CASSSRAGGADTEAFF.

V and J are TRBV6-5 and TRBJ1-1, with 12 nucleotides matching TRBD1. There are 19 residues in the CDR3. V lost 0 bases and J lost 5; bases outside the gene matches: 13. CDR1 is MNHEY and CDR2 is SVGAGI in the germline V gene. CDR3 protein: CASSYSRLWDRGPRTEAFF. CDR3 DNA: TGTGCCAGCAGTTACTCGAGATTGTGGGACAGGGGGCCGAGAACTGAAGCTTTCTTT.

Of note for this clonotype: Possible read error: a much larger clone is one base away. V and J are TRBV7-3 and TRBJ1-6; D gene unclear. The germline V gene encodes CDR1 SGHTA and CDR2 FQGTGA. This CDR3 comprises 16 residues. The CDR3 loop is CASSQDVGPRNSPPHF. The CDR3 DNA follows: TGCGCCAGCAGCCAAGACGTTGGACCGCGTAATTCACCCCCCCACTTT.

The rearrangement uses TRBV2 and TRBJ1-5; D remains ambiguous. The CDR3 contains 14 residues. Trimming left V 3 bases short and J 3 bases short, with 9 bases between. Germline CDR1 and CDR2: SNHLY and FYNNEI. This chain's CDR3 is CASSDVRANQPQHF. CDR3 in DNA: TGTGCCAGCAGTGACGTCCGGGCCAATCAGCCCCAGCATTTT.

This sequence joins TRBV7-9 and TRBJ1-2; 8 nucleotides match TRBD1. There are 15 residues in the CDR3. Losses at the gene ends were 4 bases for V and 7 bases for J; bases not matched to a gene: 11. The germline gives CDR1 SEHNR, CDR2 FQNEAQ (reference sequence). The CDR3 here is CASSSSGTGGGGYTF. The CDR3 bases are TGTGCCAGCAGCTCCTCCGGGACAGGAGGTGGTGGCTACACCTTC.